This TCR beta chain comes out of a study of Ad26.COV2.S vaccination and SARS-CoV-2 variants (dated by TCRdb to the early 2020s). Context from the whole study: Donors in the vaccine arm were drawn from COV1001, a phase I-IIa trial of Ad26.COV2.S in healthy adults that was multicentre, randomized, double-blind and placebo-controlled. Ad26.COV2.S was administered intramuscularly at 5 x 10^10 or 1 x 10^11 viral particles, either as a single shot or as two shots given 56 days apart. Participants in the trial were split at random into five groups of five each, receiving low-dose or high-dose Ad26.COV2.S once or twice, or else placebo on both occasions. TCRbeta repertoire sequencing served as the tool for gauging how specific and how broad the SARS-CoV-2-reactive T cell receptors were following Ad26.COV2.S vaccination. Blinding of investigators to trial group allocation was maintained during experiments and outcome assessment. The TCR-sequenced set comprised around 30 samples: about 19 Ad26.COV2.S vaccine recipients, 5 placebo recipients and 8 SARS-CoV-2 convalescent individuals. The investigation overall reported the following: Comparable non-spike TCR breadth was observed between vaccine and placebo recipients, consistent with only spike being contained in the vaccine. It was noted by the authors that total T cell responses may have been underestimated by the TCR breadth and depth analyses. The study was not powered to compare responses between vaccine doses or regimens. Spike-specific TCR breadth was higher in Ad26.COV2.S recipients than in placebo recipients (P = 0.0014). After vaccination, substantial breadth of spike-specific CD8+ and CD4+ T cell responses was reported.

The treatment or condition label, as the study defines it: about 20 received Ad26.COV2.S at low or high dose, single or two shots; several received placebo; per-sample allocation not given. Repertoires of vaccine and placebo recipients were sequenced from samples collected on day 63 after the first injection. Cohort 1b enrolled about two dozen adults aged 18-55 years at a single site in Boston, USA, between 29 July and 7 August 2020. Ad26.COV2.S was a replication-incompetent adenovirus type 26 vector expressing a prefusion-stabilized SARS-CoV-2 spike protein from the original Wuhan strain. In regard to this clone: The clone's antigen remains unknown. No per-base quality is available; no much larger clone lies one base away.

Including the terminal cysteine and phenylalanine, the CDR3 comprises 13 residues. The kept DNA is CDR3 alone, 39 bases in frame from the first base. V was cut back by 0 bases and J by 10 bases, leaving a gap of 9 bases between them. As encoded in the germline V gene (reference sequence), CDR1 is LGHDT while CDR2 is YNNKEL. The immunoSEQ Assay was used to sequence TCRbeta CDR3 regions. After extraction, genomic DNA underwent amplification by bias-controlled multiplex PCR, followed by high-throughput sequencing. On the study's bioinformatics: To quantify the absolute abundance of every unique TCRbeta CDR3 region, sequences were collapsed and filtered. T cell fraction was estimated by normalizing TCRbeta template counts to usable DNA, with usable DNA measured through amplification of reference genes found in all nucleated cells. Repertoire TCRs were annotated as SARS-CoV-2-specific by exact matching of V gene, CDR3 amino acid sequence and J gene to a known reactive TCR set. MIRA supplied the reference SARS-CoV-2 TCR set, which was filtered for enrichment in COVID-19-positive ImmuneCODE repertoires so that public or cross-reactive TCRs were removed. Based on the MIRA antigens, annotated TCRs were further analysed at the level of specific ORF or position within ORF. Breadth was defined as annotated unique rearrangements over total unique productive rearrangements; depth was the summed frequency of those rearrangements. TCR breadth was compared between groups using two-sided Wilcoxon rank-sum tests. As stored in TCRdb, this immuneACCESS dataset retains in-frame rearrangements with V and J assigned. A fraction of the clones does not appear; measured against another copy, unresolved V genes explain less than half of the discrepancy, and the remainder lacks a known reason. V and J calls and clone size are copied from that table; D and trimming were computed from the DNA. This sample has more than 300,000 clones in its table, and about 82% of those were observed once. The ten top clones hold more than 1.5% of the sample.

This TCR was recovered from a person between 18 and 65 years old who received the Ad26.COV2.S COVID-19 vaccine or a placebo. The sequences come from peripheral blood, collected in a trial of Ad26.COV2.S vaccine versus placebo. The rearrangement combines TRBV3-1 (or the pseudogene TRBV3-2) with TRBJ1-4, with no confidently assigned D gene. The encoded CDR3 is CASSQDPGGKLFF. The base sequence is TGTGCCAGCAGCCAAGATCCTGGTGGAAAACTGTTTTTT.